This TCR beta chain originates from a study of shared clonotypes between healthy human individuals. The study, taken as a whole, reports: It was only blood that was sampled, and tissue repertoires likely differ. It was the non-shared clonotypes that had lower generation probabilities than clonotypes shared by all four donors.

The CDR3 length is 15 residues. V dropped 0 bases and J dropped 1 base, with 11 bases sitting between them. CDR1 SGHRS and CDR2 YFSETQ come from the germline V gene. A word on this clone: The target antigen is unknown.

TCRdb's table, derived via immunoSEQ multiplex PCR, lists solely in-frame clones and lacks some. This table has around 940,000 clones, approximately 80% appearing once. V usage is TRBV5-1 and J usage is TRBJ2-7; D is possibly TRBD1 (6 bases). Sequenced sample: memory CD4+ T cells sorted from blood. Regarding subset: CD45RA-negative fraction. The clonotype originates from a man younger than 30 in good health. CDR3 nucleotides: TGCGCCAGCAGCTTGGGTCAGGGGATTTCCTACGAGCAGTACTTC. It specifies CASSLGQGISYEQYF.